The sample holds many counts of the clone carrying this TCR beta chain. Its antigen is not known. From the germline J gene comes the end of the CDR3, since the read stops 3 residues before it. This entry belongs to a study of T cell clonality in common variable immunodeficiency. Here immunoSEQ multiplex PCR was the method, and the copy in TCRdb shows in-frame clones only, minus some. This repertoire holds some 30,000 clones, and none appear only once. Most patients and controls had Caucasian heritage. Each donor provided roughly 4.5 to 8.5 ml of heparinized whole blood. General study findings and limits: CVID subjects shared fewer TCRbeta clones than healthy controls did. Authors noted CVID clonality's cause needs subpopulation repertoire sequencing.

V lost 4 bases and J lost 3, with 13 bases in between. This CDR3 region has 14 residues. The germline gives CDR1 SGHRS, CDR2 YFSETQ. Sequencing used peripheral blood mononuclear cells. This receptor was taken from a person aged 18 to 75 in good health. The rearrangement links TRBV5-1 to TRBJ1-1; D not resolved. The sequenced CDR3 bases are TGCGCCAGCAGCGCCGATTCTACGGACACTGAA. Its translation is CASSADSTDTE. The CDR3 reads in full as CASSADSTDTEAFF.